The clone carrying this TCR beta chain was recorded only once. This sequence may be a read error, since a much larger clone differs from it by one base. Noted time point: after trial treatment. Stated treatment: LDRT plus nivolumab, ipilimumab, low-dose cyclophosphamide and aspirin (RACIN trial). The length of the CDR3 is 10 residues. Between the trimmed V and J ends, which lost 4 bases and 11 bases, there was a span of 11 bases. The germline CDR1 and CDR2 sequences are SQVTM and ANQGSEA. This specimen comes from a study of low-dose radiotherapy and immunotherapy resistance in tumors. Primers targeting TRAV and TRBV primed first-strand cDNA, covering alpha and beta chains. The TCRs were subjected to amplification over approximately 20 PCR cycles employing a constant-region primer in conjunction with a V-primer adapter. TCRdb processed the reads anew with MiXCR; each CDR3 protein has one entry. The table includes just over 90,000 distinct CDR3 sequences, under 25% detected once.

Sequenced material: PBMCs, taken after low-dose radiotherapy plus immunotherapy. The receptor's source is a female donor with ovarian cancer. V is TRBV29-1 and J is TRBJ2-5; D gene uncertain. Here the CDR3 DNA reads TGCAGCGTTGGGAACAATGAGCAGTACTTC. This sequence encodes CSVGNNEQYF.